A selection of T cell receptor beta chains follows, all from one sample in a study of cytomegalovirus exposure and HLA in healthy donors. Method: immunoSEQ multiplex PCR; TCRdb's copy keeps in-frame clones and lacks some. The table records 130,000 to 150,000 clones, about 70% of them present only once. The material sequenced was PBMCs. These receptors were taken from a man between 18 and 35 years old in good health and CMV-seronegative. CDR3s include the opening cysteine and the closing phenylalanine or tryptophan. A D gene is named only where the DNA matches it firmly. Size is stated for part of the rows, as once, few or many counts, or as a class when the clone is expanded.

V gene	D gene	clone size	J gene	CDR3 length	CDR3 protein	CDR3 DNA
TRBV6-5	TRBD1	NA	TRBJ1-1	14	CASSLGTGIAEAFF	TGTGCCAGCAGTCTAGGGACAGGGATCGCTGAAGCTTTCTTT
TRBV2	NA	NA	TRBJ1-1	15	CASSESPAGVTEAFF	TGTGCCAGCAGTGAAAGTCCGGCGGGGGTTACTGAAGCTTTCTTT
TRBV11-3	TRBD1	few	TRBJ2-7	12	CASSFGQGVQYF	TGTGCCAGCAGCTTTGGGCAGGGGGTGCAGTACTTC
TRBV2	NA	NA	TRBJ1-1	16	CASTPINFRGRTEAFF	TGTGCCAGCACTCCCATTAATTTCAGGGGACGAACTGAAGCTTTCTTT
TRBV21-1	NA	NA	TRBJ1-2	14	CASIDSYANYGYTF	TGTGCCAGCATCGACAGCTACGCTAACTATGGCTACACCTTC
TRBV9	NA	once	TRBJ2-3	17	CASSVYGNSPAGDTQYF	TGTGCCAGCAGCGTATATGGTAACTCCCCCGCGGGAGATACGCAGTATTTT
TRBV11-2	NA	once	TRBJ2-3	15	CASSYSGGGTDTQYF	TGTGCCAGCAGTTATAGCGGAGGGGGCACAGATACGCAGTATTTT
TRBV9	NA	few	TRBJ1-4	16	CASSVNTGGGGEKLFF	TGTGCCAGCAGCGTAAATACGGGCGGGGGGGGTGAAAAACTGTTTTTT
TRBV27	TRBD1	NA	TRBJ1-5	16	CASSPRTGQGDQPQHF	TGTGCCAGCAGTCCCCGGACAGGGCAAGGGGATCAGCCCCAGCATTTT
TRBV28	NA	NA	TRBJ2-5	15	CASSLSTAVGETQYF	TGTGCCAGCAGTTTAAGTACAGCCGTTGGAGAGACCCAGTACTTC
TRBV18	NA	few	TRBJ1-1	16	CASSPIQGWLDTEAFF	TGTGCCAGCTCACCGATACAGGGTTGGCTAGACACTGAAGCTTTCTTT
TRBV5-1	NA	NA	TRBJ1-1	15	CASSSQQGIDTEAFF	TGCGCCAGCAGCTCGCAACAGGGTATCGACACTGAAGCTTTCTTT
TRBV5-1	TRBD2	NA	TRBJ2-5	16	CASRRGTSGVQETQYF	TGCGCCAGCAGGAGGGGGACTAGCGGGGTCCAAGAGACCCAGTACTTC
TRBV4-2	NA	NA	TRBJ2-1	17	CASSQDLGTTAYNEQFF	TGTGCCAGCAGCCAAGATCTAGGTACTACCGCATACAATGAGCAGTTCTTC
TRBV2	TRBD1	NA	TRBJ1-2	12	CASGDRDAGYTF	TGTGCCAGCGGGGACAGGGACGCTGGCTACACCTTC
TRBV7-2	NA	NA	TRBJ1-2	15	CASSLHLTANYGYTF	TGTGCCAGCAGCTTACATCTCACAGCTAACTATGGCTACACCTTC
TRBV5-6	NA	few	TRBJ2-2	12	CASRGGAGELFF	TGTGCCAGCAGAGGGGGGGCCGGGGAGCTGTTTTTT
TRBV18	NA	few	TRBJ2-7	14	CASSDRTTSTEQYF	TGTGCCAGCTCAGATAGGACAACTTCGACTGAGCAGTACTTC
TRBV10-2	TRBD1	NA	TRBJ1-1	14	CASNRDRLETEAFF	TGCGCCAGCAACCGGGACAGATTAGAAACTGAAGCTTTCTTT
TRBV6-4	NA	few	TRBJ1-6	14	CASSVSPGNSPLHF	TGTGCCAGCAGTGTAAGCCCCGGGAATTCACCCCTCCACTTT